The 21 T cell receptor beta chains listed next were all sequenced from one sample in a study of blood T cells in healthy people across ages. Alongside a J-beta primer mix, a sample-barcoded 5' primer served in a second PCR lasting roughly 6 to 12 cycles. TCRdb processed the 5' RACE reads anew with MiXCR; each CDR3 protein has one entry. This repertoire shows about 540,000 distinct CDR3 sequences, about 25% found once; its top ten account for around 10%. This same sample was also part of a study on T cells of mothers and their children.

Sequencing input: blood. Every receptor here comes from a boy between 10 and 17 years old in good health.

The chain joins TRBV2 to TRBJ1-2, with TRBD1 matching 8 bases. This CDR3 is 14 amino acids long. J was trimmed by 3 bases and V by 1 base; bases with no gene match: 1. Germline V gene sequence: CDR1 SNHLY, CDR2 FYNNEI. The CDR3 region is CASSEETGDYGYTF. Written as DNA, the CDR3 is TGTGCCAGCAGTGAAGAGACAGGGGACTATGGCTACACCTTC.

The V call is TRBV5-1, the J call TRBJ1-1; D possibly corresponds to TRBD1 (6 bases). V gave up 3 bases and J gave up 7 bases, with 19 bases separating them. The V gene's germline CDR1 is SGHRS and CDR2 YFSETQ. CDR3 length equals 15 residues. The CDR3 DNA sequence: TGCGCCAGCAGCTGGGGGACACCGGGGAGGGGTGAAGCTTTCTTT. Residues: CASSWGTPGRGEAFF.

The CDR3 DNA sequence: TGTGCCAGCAGTTTGTGGACAGGAAGGCAAGAGACCCAGTACTTC. Protein product: CASSLWTGRQETQYF. The chain carries TRBV6-6 and TRBJ2-5; 7 nucleotides match TRBD1. This CDR3 contains 15 residues. The J segment lost 2 bases and the V segment lost 4 bases, leaving 7 bases of the junction unmatched. Looked up from germline, CDR1 is MNHNY and CDR2 is SVGAGI (reference sequence).

This sequence joins TRBV29-1 and TRBJ2-7; D uncertain. Per the germline V gene, CDR1 is SQVTM and CDR2 is ANQGSEA. Trimming removed 6 bases from V and 3 bases from J, with 18 bases in between. This CDR3 region has 14 residues. Here the CDR3 reads CSVGGVRDIYEQYF. DNA for the CDR3: TGCAGCGTCGGTGGGGTCCGCGATATCTACGAGCAGTACTTC.

The genes are TRBV12-3 or TRBV12-4 and TRBJ2-7; 8 bases are shared with TRBD1. The CDR3 is 16 residues long. With 6 bases clipped from V and 5 bases from J, the junction kept 15 bases outside the gene matches. CDR3 bases: TGTGCCAGCAGCCGTAGTTTAGGGGTACAGGGGGACGAGCAGTACTTC. Its translation is CASSRSLGVQGDEQYF.

This clonotype was detected a few times. V usage is TRBV6-2 or TRBV6-3 and J usage is TRBJ2-1; perhaps TRBD2 as D (5 bases). Trimming left V 5 bases short and J 4 bases short, with 12 bases between. CDR3 size: 14 residues. Per the germline V gene, CDR1 is MNHEY and CDR2 is SVGEGT. The CDR3 reads CASSDGGGYNEQFF. The CDR3 DNA reads TGTGCCAGCAGTGACGGTGGAGGATACAATGAGCAGTTCTTC.

This clonotype was seen only a few times. This chain uses TRBV12-3 or TRBV12-4 with TRBJ1-6; the D is unclear. Trimming removed 5 bases from V and 3 bases from J, with 11 bases in between. The CDR3 totals 15 residues. As DNA, the CDR3 is TGTGCCAGCAGTCCCCGGTCCGTCTATAATTCACCCCTCCACTTT. Translation: CASSPRSVYNSPLHF.

This clonotype turned up a few times. The chain uses TRBV29-1 and TRBJ2-7; no clear D. The V gene lost 4 bases and the J gene lost 1 base, with 8 bases spanning the gap. There are 12 residues in the CDR3. Looked up from germline, CDR1 is SQVTM and CDR2 is ANQGSEA. CDR3 amino acids: CSVAQQSYEQYF. The DNA for the CDR3 is TGCAGCGTTGCGCAACAGTCCTACGAGCAGTACTTC.

The chain combines TRBV20-1 with TRBJ2-7; TRBD1 matches at 7 bases. Germline V gene data show CDR1 as DFQATT and CDR2 as SNEGSKA (reference sequence). The ends lost 7 bases at V and 3 bases at J; junction bases unmatched: 9. The CDR3 runs 13 residues. DNA for the CDR3: TGCAGTGTTGCCCAGGGGGAAAGCTACGAGCAGTACTTC. Translation: CSVAQGESYEQYF.

This clonotype turned up a few times. The genes are TRBV12-5 and TRBJ2-5; TRBD2 aligns across 7 bases. With V trimmed by 5 bases and J by 5 bases, 17 bases remained unmatched. CDR1 is LGHNT and CDR2 is FRNRAP in the germline V gene. The CDR3 contains 17 residues. CDR3 sequence: CASGPGTGGSNWETQYF. CDR3 nucleotides: TGTGCTAGTGGTCCGGGGACTGGCGGGAGTAATTGGGAGACCCAGTACTTC.

This clonotype was detected many times. The chain employs TRBV5-5 and TRBJ2-1; 7 positions agree with TRBD2. Germline loops: CDR1 SGHKS, CDR2 YYEKEE (reference sequence). The CDR3 totals 15 residues. Germline trimming cut 3 bases from V and 9 bases from J; bases unmatched to any gene: 12. The CDR3 sequence: CASSSVTSRGGEQFF. The CDR3 DNA reads as TGTGCCAGCAGCTCAGTGACTAGCCGTGGGGGTGAGCAGTTCTTC.

The V and J genes are TRBV2 and TRBJ1-1; D unresolved. The germline CDR1 and CDR2 sequences are SNHLY and FYNNEI. Trimming cost V 8 bases and J 1 base, with 11 bases left between them. CDR3 length: 13 residues. The CDR3 reads CASVTGRNTEAFF. The CDR3 nucleotides are TGTGCCAGCGTTACGGGGAGGAACACTGAAGCTTTCTTT.

The J gene is TRBJ2-2, the V gene TRBV4-1; 10 bases agree with TRBD2. From germline, CDR1 is MGHRA and CDR2 YSYEKL. The junction had 9 bases not matched to a gene; V was cut back by 4 bases and J by 7 bases. The CDR3 totals 16 residues. CDR3 in amino acids: CASSLTSGNGGGELFF. CDR3 nucleotide sequence: TGCGCCAGCAGCCTAACTAGCGGGAACGGCGGCGGGGAGCTGTTTTTT.

This chain joins TRBV12-3 or TRBV12-4 and TRBJ2-7; 9 positions match TRBD1. J gave up 6 bases and V 6 bases, and 12 bases lay outside the gene matches. The CDR3 runs 15 residues. The CDR3: CASRQTGTGPFEQYF. For the CDR3, the DNA is TGTGCCAGCAGGCAGACCGGGACAGGGCCTTTCGAGCAGTACTTC.

The rearrangement links TRBV4-3 to TRBJ2-3, with 7 bases identical to TRBD2. Germline V CDR1 and CDR2: LGHNA, YSLEER. V trimming: 0 bases; J trimming: 1 base; junction bases outside the gene matches: 10. The CDR3 is made up of 18 amino acids. The CDR3 DNA follows: TGCGCCAGCAGCCAAGATGTGGAACGGGGGGACCGCACAGATACGCAGTATTTT. Translating gives CASSQDVERGDRTDTQYF.

This chain joins TRBV28 and TRBJ1-1; D not certain. V lost 5 bases and J lost 1, with 17 bases in between. Germline values: CDR1 MDHEN, CDR2 SYDVKM. CDR3 length equals 16 residues. CDR3 region: CASSLSRFRQNTEAFF. CDR3 nucleotides: TGTGCCAGCAGTCTTTCTCGCTTTCGGCAGAACACTGAAGCTTTCTTT. The full variable domain, rest sourced from reference TRBV28 and TRBJ1-1, is DVKVTQSSRYLVKRTGEKVFLECVQDMDHENMFWYRQDPGLGLRLIYFSYDVKMKEKGDIPEGYSVSREKKERFSLILESASTNQTSMYLCASSLSRFRQNTEAFFGQGTRLTVV.

This clonotype has more than one count but fewer than ten. The J gene is TRBJ2-2, the V gene TRBV19; 8 nucleotides match TRBD2. CDR1 is LNHDA, CDR2 SQIVND, per germline (reference sequence). Losses at the gene ends were 5 bases for V and 3 bases for J; bases not matched to a gene: 17. There are 19 residues in the CDR3. CDR3 bases: TGTGCCAGTAGTTCCCCTGGGACTAGTATCCTTAGGGACACCGGGGAGCTGTTTTTT. Translating it yields CASSSPGTSILRDTGELFF.

The chain has TRBV15 and TRBJ1-1; no clear D. V lost 4 bases and J 4 bases, leaving 13 bases between the germline ends. This CDR3 comprises 14 residues. Per the germline V gene, CDR1 is LNHNV and CDR2 is YYDKDF (reference sequence). CDR3 bases: TGTGCCACCAGCACCCCAGCGGTAGTCACTGAAGCTTTCTTT. It yields the protein CATSTPAVVTEAFF.

This rearrangement joins TRBV27 to TRBJ1-1; D unclear. Germline-derived CDR1 and CDR2 are MNHEY and SMNVEV (reference sequence). The length of the CDR3 is 13 residues. V was shortened by 3 bases and J by 1 base, with 6 bases between the two germline ends. The CDR3 reads CASSFMGNTEAFF. The CDR3 DNA reads TGTGCCAGCAGTTTTATGGGGAACACTGAAGCTTTCTTT.

This clonotype has just a few counts. This chain connects TRBV28 to TRBJ1-5; maybe TRBD1 (5 bases). The V and J ends lost 6 bases and 6 bases respectively, with 21 bases between them. Germline CDR1 and CDR2: MDHEN and SYDVKM. The CDR3 runs to 16 residues. The CDR3 nucleotides are TGTGCCAGCAGAAATTCTTTTGGGACCAGACGTCAGCCCCAGCATTTT. Translated: CASRNSFGTRRQPQHF.

There are a few counts of this clonotype. The V call is TRBV20-1, the J call TRBJ2-1, with 14 bases identical to TRBD2. Germline CDR1 and CDR2: DFQATT and SNEGSKA (reference sequence). V trimming: 1 base; J trimming: 7 bases; junction bases outside the gene matches: 6. The CDR3 covers 16 residues. The CDR3 sequence: CSARGVRLAGGNEQFF. In DNA form, the CDR3 reads TGCAGTGCTAGAGGGGTCCGACTAGCGGGAGGGAATGAGCAGTTCTTC.